This TCR beta chain was recovered during a study of siplizumab effects on memory and regulatory T cells. Regarding the study as a whole: Mappable alloreactive CD4+ clones were on average approximately 72% Treg-derived with siplizumab, around 26% in controls. Neither a naive nor a memory phenotype was assignable to roughly 75-95% of proliferating CD4+ or CD8+ clones. A major contribution to the alloresponse seemed to be made by naive T cells, which seemed more diverse than memory cells.

To note about this clone: Antigen: not known.

Data came from immunoSEQ multiplex PCR; TCRdb stores just in-frame clones and leaves some out. The repertoire holds about 82,000 clones, roughly 86% seen once, with over 1.5% in the top ten. The material sequenced was Tregs sorted from blood. The clonotype comes from a human donor in good health.

The CDR3 DNA reads TGTGCCAGCAGGATCAGGGGGCACTATGGCTACACCTTC. This translates into CASRIRGHYGYTF. The chain is built from TRBV6-1 and TRBJ1-2; 8 bases match TRBD1. Losses at the gene ends were 6 bases for V and 3 bases for J; bases not matched to a gene: 3. The CDR3 is made up of 13 amino acids. CDR1 is MNHNS, CDR2 SASEGT, per germline.